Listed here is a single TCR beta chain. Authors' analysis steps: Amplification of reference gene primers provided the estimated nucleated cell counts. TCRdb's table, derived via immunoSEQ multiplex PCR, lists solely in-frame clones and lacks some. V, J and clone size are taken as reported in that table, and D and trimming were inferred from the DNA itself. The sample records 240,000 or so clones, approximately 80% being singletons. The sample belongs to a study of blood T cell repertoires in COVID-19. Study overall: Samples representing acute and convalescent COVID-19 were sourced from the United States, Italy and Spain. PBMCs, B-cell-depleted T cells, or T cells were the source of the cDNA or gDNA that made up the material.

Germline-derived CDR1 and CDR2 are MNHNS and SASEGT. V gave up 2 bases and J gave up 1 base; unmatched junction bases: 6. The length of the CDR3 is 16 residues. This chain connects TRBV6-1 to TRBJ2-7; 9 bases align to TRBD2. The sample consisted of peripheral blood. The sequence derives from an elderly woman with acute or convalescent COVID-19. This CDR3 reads CASSEFATSGSYEQYF. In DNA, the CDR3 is TGTGCCAGCAGTGAATTTGCGACTAGCGGATCCTACGAGCAGTACTTC.